The entry below describes one T cell receptor (beta chain). This clonotype was seen a handful of times. No antigen is known for it. Base-call qualities are not available, and no considerably larger clone is one nucleotide away. This sample is drawn from a study of T cells after yellow fever vaccination (dated by TCRdb to between 2019 and 2020). Study-level background: The SMART-Seq v4 Ultra Low Input RNA kit was used to prepare libraries from fractions with low cell numbers. To follow T-cell clones before and after primary and booster YFV17D yellow fever vaccination, bulk TCR alpha and beta repertoires were sequenced over time. The cohort comprised two healthy male donors, one aged 18 to 30 and one aged 30 to 40 years. Blood was collected at multiple timepoints before and after primary and secondary immunization, and bulk PBMC replicates and cell subsets were isolated.

According to the study, the label for this sample's treatment or condition signals: live attenuated yellow fever vaccine strain. At every blood-draw timepoint, two biological replicates of bulk PBMCs were collected. PBMCs were isolated from peripheral blood using a standard Ficoll-Paque protocol. RNA was extracted with TriZol from bulk PBMCs, CD4 and CD8 fractions, and dextramer-positive and dextramer-negative fractions. Study-level results and caveats: Only a couple of donors were included in the study, so the extent to which the findings can be generalized is limited. A small share of clonotypes occurred in both CD4 and CD8 compartments, likely arising from convergent recombination. After the booster, most clones that had expanded after primary vaccination were detected again (around 97% of CD4 and about 88% of CD8), suggesting broad maintenance of memory. Compared with the primary T-cell response, the secondary T-cell response was weaker but faster, peaking on day 5 rather than day 15. Computational filtering was needed because FACS-sorted repertoires could contain abundant contaminating clonotypes from the bulk population.

The CDR3 covers 15 residues, taking in both the cysteine and the phenylalanine. Here the CDR3 DNA is all that survives: 45 bases in frame from base 1. CDR1 is given as MNHEY and CDR2 as SVGEGT, both from the germline V gene. V and J are truncated by 6 bases and 5 bases respectively, leaving an intervening sequence of 17 bases. The run used an Illumina NovaSeq 6000. TCR cDNA was made using 5'RACE template switching, a step that added a universal primer site and unique molecular identifiers. Priming for cDNA synthesis came from both the TCR alpha and TCR beta constant segments. Two PCR steps were used to amplify libraries, with sample barcodes and sequencing adapters being added in the second step. Sequencing of the libraries was done on either Illumina HiSeq 2500 (2x100 bp) or NovaSeq (2x150 bp). As for the authors' bioinformatics: MIGEC handled demultiplexing of reads and collapsing into UMI consensus sequences, while MiXCR performed V(D)J alignment. Clonotypes responding to the vaccine were identified with edgeR on replicate PBMC samples, with the criteria of FDR below 0.01 and a log2 fold change above 5 up to day 15. CD4 or CD8 identity was assigned to each bulk clonotype according to whether the clonotype was present at higher abundance in the sequenced CD4 repertoire or the sequenced CD8 repertoire. TCRdb trimmed the raw reads at Q25, called clones with MiXCR and kept productive beta chains. Each CDR3 protein gets just one entry, which takes the most common genes and DNA from the rows behind it. V and J calls and clone size were set by TCRdb, not the authors. A total of under 350,000 distinct CDR3 sequences appear in this sample, roughly 4.3% of them only once. 20% to 25% of the sample belongs to the ten largest clones.

The chain is made from TRBV6-2 or TRBV6-3 and TRBJ1-5, and perhaps TRBD1 as D gene, on 6 matching bases. This clonotype was obtained from a man between 18 and 35 years old who received the YFV17D yellow fever vaccine. The input for sequencing was PBMCs, taken 5 days after the yellow fever booster vaccination. The CDR3 region reads CASSHNPGGHQPQHF. The DNA sequence follows: TGTGCCAGCAGCCACAACCCCGGGGGGCATCAGCCCCAGCATTTT.